This T cell receptor beta chain appears in the sequencing data of a study of T cells in Graves' hyperthyroidism and ophthalmopathy. Researchers amplified the TCR beta CDR3 regions from RNA transcripts. In the first-round RT-PCR of the TCR CDR3, the HTBI primer set was used. TCRdb reanalysed the multiplex PCR reads using MiXCR and keeps one entry per CDR3 protein. The sample comprises about 580,000 distinct CDR3 sequences, 46% of which are singletons, and roughly 8.2% rests with the top ten. For Graves' hyperthyroidism to be stable, ophthalmopathy could not progress within 18 months. Pregnant or lactating patients were excluded, as were those with uncontrolled infection or other autoimmune disease. The study based diagnoses on clinical symptoms, serum thyroxine and TRAb, thyroid ultrasound and orbital computed tomography. In this sample, this clonotype turned up many times. The CDR3 totals 14 residues. With V trimmed by 3 bases and J by 5 bases, 8 bases remained unmatched. Germline CDR1 reads SGHRS; CDR2 reads YFSETQ.

The rearrangement joins TRBV5-1 to TRBJ2-7, with TRBD2 matching 7 bases. Sequenced sample: peripheral blood or thyroid tissue (not recorded which). The clonotype was recovered from a woman aged 18-29 years with Graves' hyperthyroidism. CDR3: CASSSTRLANEQYF. The CDR3 nucleotides are TGCGCCAGCAGCTCCACCAGACTAGCAAACGAGCAGTACTTC.